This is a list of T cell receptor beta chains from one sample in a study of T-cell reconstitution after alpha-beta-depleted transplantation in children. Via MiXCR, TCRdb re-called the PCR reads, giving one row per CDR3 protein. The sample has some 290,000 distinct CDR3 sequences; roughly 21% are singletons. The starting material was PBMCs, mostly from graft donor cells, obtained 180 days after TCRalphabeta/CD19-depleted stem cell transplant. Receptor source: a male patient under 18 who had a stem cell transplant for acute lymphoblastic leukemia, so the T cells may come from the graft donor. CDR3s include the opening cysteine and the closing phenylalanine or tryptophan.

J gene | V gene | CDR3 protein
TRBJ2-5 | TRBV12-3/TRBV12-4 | CASSYARAGPQETQYF
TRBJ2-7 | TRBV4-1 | CAAGAGAPYEQYF
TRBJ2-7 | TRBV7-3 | CASSLSPGLAGGPAHF
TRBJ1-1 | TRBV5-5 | CASSLSGTGGGRAFF
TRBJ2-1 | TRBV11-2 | CASSLKGGPFGARSYNEQFF
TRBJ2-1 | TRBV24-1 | CATSVLQQGNEQFF
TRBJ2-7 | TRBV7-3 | CASSLTGSGRYNEQYF
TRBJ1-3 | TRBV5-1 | CASSSTASSGNTIYF
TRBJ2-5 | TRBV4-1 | CASSVQGQETQYF
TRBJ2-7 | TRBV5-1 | CASSLGTGPFEQYF
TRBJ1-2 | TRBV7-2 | CASRLAQYDYGYTF
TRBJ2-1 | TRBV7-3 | CASSFGGSGEQFF
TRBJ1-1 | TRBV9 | CASNERGMNTEAFF
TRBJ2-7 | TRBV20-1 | CSARVQANYEQYF
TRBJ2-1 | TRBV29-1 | CSGVGQGFFQFF
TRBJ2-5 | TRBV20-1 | CCAREGPSGRLTETQYF
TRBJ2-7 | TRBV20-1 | CSAKKGQLYEQYF
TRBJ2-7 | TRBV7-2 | CASSPGPAVLEQYF
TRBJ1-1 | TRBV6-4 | CASSLTGGLNTEAFF
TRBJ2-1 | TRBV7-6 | CASSLVRSAWGQGYNEQFF
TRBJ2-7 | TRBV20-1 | CSAKSGTYEQYF
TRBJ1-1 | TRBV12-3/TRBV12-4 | CASRPDSSTEAFF
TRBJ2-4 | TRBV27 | CASSLSKWDGNIQYF
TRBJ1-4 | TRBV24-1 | CATSDWGQGNEKLFF
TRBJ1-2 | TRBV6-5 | CASSYTAHYGYTF
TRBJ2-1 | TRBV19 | CASSITGTRAYEQFF
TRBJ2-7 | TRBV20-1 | CSATSGPRSYEQYF
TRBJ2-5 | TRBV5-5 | CASSFQDKETQYF
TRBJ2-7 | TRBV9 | CASSVGARAYEQYF
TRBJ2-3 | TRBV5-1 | CASNGGFTDTQYF
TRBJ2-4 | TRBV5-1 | CASSFTSGSSKNIQYF
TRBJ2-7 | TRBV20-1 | CSAPSGVLYEQYF